Each of the 14 T cell receptor beta chains below was sequenced from the same sample in a study of blood T cell repertoires in COVID-19. Clones were read by immunoSEQ multiplex PCR, and TCRdb kept only the in-frame ones, dropping some. The table has approximately 170,000 clones, 74% seen once. The sample consisted of peripheral blood. The receptor set was obtained from a woman older than 75 with acute or convalescent COVID-19.

Here the CDR3 DNA reads TGTGCCAGCTCCTACGGAACAGGGCGGACAGATACGCAGTATTTT. As protein: CASSYGTGRTDTQYF. The chain combines TRBV18 with TRBJ2-3, with D possibly matching TRBD1 (6 bases). The CDR3 runs to 15 residues. Germline values: CDR1 KGHSH, CDR2 LQKENI. Trimming pared 6 bases from V and 3 bases from J, leaving 16 bases between.

The V call is TRBV28, the J call TRBJ1-1; D gene ambiguous. Deletions cut 6 bases from V and 4 bases from J, with 18 bases between. CDR1 MDHEN and CDR2 SYDVKM come from the germline V gene. The CDR3 runs 15 residues. As DNA, the CDR3 is TGTGCCAGCAGCCTCTTGAGGGCTTCAAGCACTGAAGCTTTCTTT. This sequence encodes CASSLLRASSTEAFF.

The chain carries TRBV27 and TRBJ2-7; D is ambiguous. Per the germline V gene, CDR1 is MNHEY and CDR2 is SMNVEV (reference sequence). This CDR3 contains 10 residues. The V gene lost 7 bases and the J gene lost 1 base, with 2 bases spanning the gap. CDR3 sequence (DNA): TGTGCCAGCACATCCTACGAGCAGTACTTC. Encoded protein: CASTSYEQYF.

The chain employs TRBV28 and TRBJ1-5; no definite D call. The V end lost 5 bases, the J end lost 0 bases, and 32 bases lay between the germline ends. Germline lookup yields CDR1 MDHEN and CDR2 SYDVKM. The CDR3 sequence is 22 residues long. CDR3 loop: CASSPSPLSISVTYYSNQPQHF. In nucleotides, the CDR3 is TGTGCCAGCAGTCCATCCCCTCTCTCTATAAGCGTAACATATTATAGCAATCAGCCCCAGCATTTT.

The chain recombines TRBV5-1 with TRBJ2-7; maybe TRBD2 (6 bases). CDR3 length equals 14 residues. The V end lost 3 bases, the J end lost 4 bases, and 14 bases lay between the germline ends. Germline assignment: CDR1 SGHRS and CDR2 YFSETQ. Written as DNA, the CDR3 is TGCGCCAGCAGCTGGGAGGAAGCCAAATACGAGCAGTACTTC. Its protein is CASSWEEAKYEQYF.

The chain recombines TRBV2 with TRBJ2-3; a weak D match, TRBD2 (6 bases). Germline assignment: CDR1 SNHLY and CDR2 FYNNEI. The CDR3 extends over 14 amino acids. Trimming stripped 8 bases from V and 2 bases from J, with 14 bases between. As DNA, the CDR3 is TGTGCCAGCGACCCTGGGGGACTCACAGATACGCAGTATTTT. Translating gives CASDPGGLTDTQYF.

The chain employs TRBV7-9 and TRBJ2-7; unclear D gene. V dropped 5 bases and J dropped 2 bases, with 10 bases sitting between them. From germline, CDR1 is SEHNR and CDR2 FQNEAQ (reference sequence). The length of the CDR3 is 13 residues. The CDR3 DNA follows: TGTGCCAGCAGCCCCGGTGGGCCCTACGAGCAGTACTTC. It encodes CASSPGGPYEQYF. Supplemented by reference TRBV7-9 and TRBJ2-7, the full variable domain reads DTGVSQNPRHKITKRGQNVTFRCDPISEHNRLYWYRQTLGQGPEFLTYFQNEAQLEKSRLLSDRFSAERPKGSFSTLEIQRTEQGDSAMYLCASSPGGPYEQYFGPGTRLTVT.

The chain links TRBV7-3 to TRBJ2-1; possible D gene TRBD2, 6 bases. CDR3 length equals 19 residues. Germline V gene data show CDR1 as SGHTA and CDR2 as FQGTGA. V lost 2 bases and J 5 bases, leaving 25 bases between the germline ends. CDR3 coding DNA: TGTGCCAGCAGCTTAGACCGATTCCGGACTACCAAACAACACAATGAGCAGTTCTTC. This gives the protein CASSLDRFRTTKQHNEQFF. Full variable domain (missing parts from reference TRBV7-3 and TRBJ2-1): GAGVSQTPSNKVTEKGKYVELRCDPISGHTALYWYRQSLGQGPEFLIYFQGTGAADDSGLPNDRFFAVRPEGSVSTLKIQRTERGDSAVYLCASSLDRFRTTKQHNEQFFGPGTRLTVL.

The chain combines TRBV19 with TRBJ1-5; D is uncertain. The germline V gene has CDR1 LNHDA and CDR2 SQIVND (reference sequence). The CDR3 has 14 amino acids. Trimming pared 7 bases from V and 4 bases from J, leaving 14 bases between. The chain's CDR3 is CASTRGRGNQPQHF. The DNA of the CDR3 is TGTGCCAGTACCCGCGGACGGGGAAATCAGCCCCAGCATTTT. Looking up the rest from reference TRBV19 and TRBJ1-5 gives the full variable domain: DGGITQSPKYLFRKEGQNVTLSCEQNLNHDAMYWYRQDPGQGLRLIYYSQIVNDFQKGDIAEGYSVSREKKESFPLTVTSAQKNPTAFYLCASTRGRGNQPQHFGDGTRLSIL.

V usage is TRBV18 and J usage is TRBJ1-5; 7 nucleotides agree with TRBD1. With 4 bases clipped from V and 2 bases from J, the junction kept 2 bases outside the gene matches. The CDR3 spans 14 residues. Germline-derived CDR1 and CDR2 are KGHSH and LQKENI. This CDR3 is CASSQGAGNQPQHF. The CDR3, as DNA: TGTGCCAGCTCACAGGGGGCCGGCAATCAGCCCCAGCATTTT.

This clone was detected a few times. The rearrangement joins TRBV4-2 to TRBJ1-5, with D unclear. V gave up 4 bases and J gave up 5 bases, with 15 bases separating them. The CDR3 has 15 residues. Germline V gene sequence: CDR1 LGHNA, CDR2 YNFKEQ. The CDR3 DNA is TGTGCCAGCAGCCTAAAGGATGACGGGGATCAGCCCCAGCATTTT. Translating it yields CASSLKDDGDQPQHF.

This clone has just a few counts. The gene calls are TRBV19 and TRBJ2-3, with D perhaps TRBD1 (6 bases). The CDR3 extends over 13 amino acids. Germline CDR1 reads LNHDA; CDR2 reads SQIVND (reference sequence). Between the trimmed V and J ends, which lost 5 bases and 5 bases, there was a span of 11 bases. For the CDR3, the DNA is TGTGCCAGTAGTCCTTGGACAGTAGATACGCAGTATTTT. Amino acid sequence: CASSPWTVDTQYF.

This chain joins TRBV5-4 and TRBJ2-2; D not resolved. Trimming left V 3 bases short and J 7 bases short, with 7 bases between. The germline V gene encodes CDR1 SGHNT and CDR2 YYREEE (reference sequence). The CDR3 loop spans 12 amino acids. CDR3: CASSSILGELFF. CDR3 nucleotides: TGTGCCAGCAGCTCTATTCTCGGGGAGCTGTTTTTT.

The V gene is TRBV10-3, the J gene TRBJ1-6, with D perhaps TRBD1 (5 bases). V was pared by 6 bases and J by 7 bases, with 10 bases between. The CDR3 is made up of 13 amino acids. The germline gives CDR1 ENHRY, CDR2 SYGVKD. The CDR3 sequence: CAIRPGWNSPLHF. CDR3 DNA sequence: TGTGCCATCAGACCAGGGTGGAATTCACCCCTCCACTTT.